What follows are 2 T cell receptor beta chains derived from one specimen sequenced in a study of regulatory T cells in long-lasting Graves disease (dated by TCRdb to the early 2020s). Receptor libraries were prepared by multiplex PCR. TCRdb shows the sequencer as Illumina HiSeq 4000. TCR beta libraries were built with iRepertoire HTBI primers and Arm-PCR amplification of CDR3 regions. Using fastp at Q25 and MiXCR, TCRdb reprocessed the public reads and kept productive beta chains. Every distinct CDR3 protein forms one entry, paired with its most common genes and DNA. The sample table records around 460,000 distinct CDR3 sequences; about 20% of these occur just once. The biggest ten clones account for approximately 14% of the sample. Sample time point, as interpreted from the label and publication: persistent/refractory GD, antithyroid drugs over 5 years with positive TRAb. For both TCR sequencing and RNA sequencing, RNA was extracted from PBMCs using TRIzol.

Sequencing was performed on peripheral blood mononuclear cells (PBMCs), taken when the disease was refractory, from a patient treated with antithyroid drugs. The receptor source for this set is a female donor with Graves disease.

In this sample, this clonotype turned up many times. This chain joins TRBV6-1 and TRBJ2-5; tentative D call: TRBD2 (5 bases). CDR3 length: 14 amino acids. Trimming pared 3 bases from V and 3 bases from J, leaving 11 bases between. The V gene's germline CDR1 is MNHNS and CDR2 SASEGT. As DNA, the CDR3 is TGTGCCAGCAGTGATCTTGGGAGAGAAGAGACCCAGTACTTC. This sequence encodes CASSDLGREETQYF.

The rearrangement links TRBV28 to TRBJ2-3; D is possibly TRBD2 (6 bases). The CDR3 is 15 amino acids. Trimming shortened V by 5 bases and J by 6 bases, and 18 bases separated the two germline ends. Germline-derived CDR1 and CDR2 are MDHEN and SYDVKM. This chain's CDR3 is CASSTYSGYTDTQYF. CDR3 sequence (DNA): TGTGCCAGCAGTACCTATAGCGGCTATACGGATACGCAGTATTTT.